This T cell receptor (beta chain) was documented in a study of blood T cell repertoires in COVID-19. Per the original methods: Cell counts per sample came from amplifying reference gene primers. The method was immunoSEQ multiplex PCR; TCRdb's version includes in-frame clones alone and lacks a portion of them. D and trimming come from the DNA, and the V and J calls and clone size come from that table. The data contain about 51,000 clones, roughly four fifths of them singletons. CDR3 length: 16 amino acids. Per germline, CDR1 KGHSH and CDR2 LQKENI. V trimming: 5 bases; J trimming: 1 base; junction bases outside the gene matches: 8.

The genes are TRBV18 and TRBJ2-3, with 8 nucleotides matching TRBD2. The sequence was collected from a human donor with acute or convalescent COVID-19. The donor label of this sample is uncertain. Sequenced material: peripheral blood. CDR3 amino acids: CASSAPGLGGTDTQYF. In DNA form, the CDR3 reads TGTGCCAGCTCAGCTCCGGGACTAGGGGGCACAGATACGCAGTATTTT.